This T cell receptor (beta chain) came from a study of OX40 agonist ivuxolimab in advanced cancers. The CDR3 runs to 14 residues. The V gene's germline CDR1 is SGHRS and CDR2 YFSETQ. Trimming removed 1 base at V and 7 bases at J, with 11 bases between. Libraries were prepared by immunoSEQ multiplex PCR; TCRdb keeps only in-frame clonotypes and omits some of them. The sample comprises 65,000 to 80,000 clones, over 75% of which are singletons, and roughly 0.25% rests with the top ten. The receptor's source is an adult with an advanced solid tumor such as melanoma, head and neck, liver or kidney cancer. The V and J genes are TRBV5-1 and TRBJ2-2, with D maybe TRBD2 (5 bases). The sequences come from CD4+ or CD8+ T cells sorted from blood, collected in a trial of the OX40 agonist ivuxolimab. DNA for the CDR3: TGCGCCAGCAGCTTGTTTGCGGGTGACGGGGAGCTGTTTTTT. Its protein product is CASSLFAGDGELFF.